The 9 T cell receptor beta chains below come from one sample, sequenced in a study of T cell responses to AZD1222 COVID-19 vaccine. Using immunoSEQ multiplex PCR, the repertoire was profiled, and TCRdb retains in-frame clones only, with some absent. The profile covers some 140,000 clones, with around 90% appearing a single time and about 3% taken by the ten largest. This material consisted of peripheral blood, taken on day 0 of AZD1222 vaccination. All receptors derive from an adult in good health.

V usage is TRBV28 and J usage is TRBJ2-1; 9 bases agree with TRBD1. With 5 bases clipped from V and 3 bases from J, the junction kept 11 bases outside the gene matches. CDR1 is MDHEN, CDR2 SYDVKM, per germline. CDR3 length: 17 residues. In nucleotides, the CDR3 is TGTGCCAGCAGTCCTAGAGCCCCGGGACAGGGCTACAATGAGCAGTTCTTC. The encoded protein is CASSPRAPGQGYNEQFF.

The gene calls are TRBV18 and TRBJ1-2; possible D gene TRBD1, 6 bases. The CDR3 spans 18 residues. The germline CDR1 and CDR2 sequences are KGHSH and LQKENI. V was shortened by 0 bases and J by 7 bases, with 24 bases between the two germline ends. CDR3 sequence: CASSPPSLMGGLSFGYTF. The DNA for the CDR3 is TGTGCCAGCTCACCACCGTCGTTGATGGGGGGCTTGTCTTTTGGCTACACCTTC. Drawing the rest from reference TRBV18 and TRBJ1-2, the complete variable domain is NAGVMQNPRHLVRRRGQEARLRCSPMKGHSHVYWYRQLPEEGLKFMVYLQKENIIDESGMPKERFSAEFPKEGPSILRIQQVVRGDSAAYFCASSPPSLMGGLSFGYTFGSGTRLTVV.

The CDR3 here is CASSPGVDQPQHF. DNA of the CDR3: TGTGCCAGCAGTCCGGGGGTGGACCAGCCCCAGCATTTT. The chain links TRBV6-5 to TRBJ1-5; weak D call: TRBD1 (5 bases). V lost 5 bases and J lost 7, with 12 bases in between. CDR3 size: 13 residues. The germline CDR1 and CDR2 sequences are MNHEY and SVGAGI.

The V call is TRBV20-1, the J call TRBJ2-5; D not certain. V was trimmed by 3 bases and J by 4 bases, leaving 9 bases between them. The CDR3 loop spans 12 amino acids. Germline assignment: CDR1 DFQATT and CDR2 SNEGSKA (reference sequence). The CDR3 sequence: CSASRRPETQYF. CDR3 coding DNA: TGCAGTGCTAGTCGGCGTCCAGAGACCCAGTACTTC.

The chain recombines TRBV28 with TRBJ1-4, with D possibly being TRBD1 (6 bases). Trimming shortened V by 8 bases and J by 8 bases, and 15 bases separated the two germline ends. CDR3 length: 13 residues. CDR1 is MDHEN and CDR2 is SYDVKM in the germline V gene. The CDR3 region has the DNA TGTGCCAGCGTCAACGGGGGGGCAGAAAAACTGTTTTTT. It codes for CASVNGGAEKLFF.

CDR3 in amino acids: CASSRRLAGAFNEQFF. The CDR3 region has the DNA TGTGCCAGCAGCAGACGACTAGCGGGAGCTTTCAATGAGCAGTTCTTC. The rearrangement joins TRBV5-6 to TRBJ2-1; 12 nucleotides agree with TRBD2. The germline V gene encodes CDR1 SGHDT and CDR2 YYEEEE. This CDR3 contains 16 residues. V dropped 4 bases and J dropped 6; count of bases not matched to a gene: 8.

The genes are TRBV12-3 or TRBV12-4 and TRBJ1-2; no firm D call. The CDR3 contains 13 residues. V was clipped by 8 bases and J by 2 bases, with 12 bases between them. Here the CDR3 DNA reads TGTGCCAGCTTCGGGGTTGGGAACTATGGCTACACCTTC. Its protein product is CASFGVGNYGYTF.

The chain joins TRBV30 to TRBJ2-7, with D perhaps given as TRBD1 or TRBD2 (7 bases each). The germline V gene has CDR1 GTSNPN and CDR2 SVGIG (reference sequence). This CDR3 region has 14 residues. Between the trimmed V and J ends, which lost 0 bases and 2 bases, there was a span of 11 bases. The CDR3 DNA sequence: TGTGCCTGGAGTGTATCAGGGGGGGCCTACGAGCAGTACTTC. Protein product: CAWSVSGGAYEQYF.

The CDR3 DNA reads as TGTGCCAGCAGCTTAGATTCTGCTCGTAGCAATCAGCCCCAGCATTTT. This encodes CASSLDSARSNQPQHF. The rearrangement uses TRBV11-2 and TRBJ1-5; D is unresolved. V lost 0 bases to trimming and J lost 0 bases, with 9 bases between them. The germline CDR1 and CDR2 sequences are SGHAT and FQNNGV. The CDR3 loop spans 16 amino acids.